The source of this TCR beta chain is a study of T cells after posttransplantation cyclophosphamide. Overall study results and limits: TRB overlap between skin or GI tissue T cells and blood was limited.

Trimming stripped 2 bases from V and 0 bases from J, with 11 bases between. Germline assignment: CDR1 SGDLS and CDR2 YYNGEE. CDR3 length equals 16 residues. Comments on this clone: As yet, its antigen is unknown.

Clones were sequenced by immunoSEQ multiplex PCR, and TCRdb holds only the in-frame ones, with some missing. Among about 20,000 clones listed, around 87% were seen once. Treatment was busulfan-fludarabine conditioning, a marrow graft, and cyclophosphamide on days +3 and +4. This clonotype was sampled from a female patient aged 40 to 50 who received an allogeneic stem cell transplant from a related donor, was CMV-positive, and had no GVHD. Some T cells may arise from the graft donor. The specimen comprised PBMCs, sampled after allogeneic stem cell transplant with posttransplant cyclophosphamide. This chain links TRBV9 with TRBJ1-4, with TRBD1 as a possible D gene (6 bases). The CDR3 bases are TGTGCCAGCAGCGTGGGGGCCTTAGCAACTAATGAAAAACTGTTTTTT. Translation: CASSVGALATNEKLFF.